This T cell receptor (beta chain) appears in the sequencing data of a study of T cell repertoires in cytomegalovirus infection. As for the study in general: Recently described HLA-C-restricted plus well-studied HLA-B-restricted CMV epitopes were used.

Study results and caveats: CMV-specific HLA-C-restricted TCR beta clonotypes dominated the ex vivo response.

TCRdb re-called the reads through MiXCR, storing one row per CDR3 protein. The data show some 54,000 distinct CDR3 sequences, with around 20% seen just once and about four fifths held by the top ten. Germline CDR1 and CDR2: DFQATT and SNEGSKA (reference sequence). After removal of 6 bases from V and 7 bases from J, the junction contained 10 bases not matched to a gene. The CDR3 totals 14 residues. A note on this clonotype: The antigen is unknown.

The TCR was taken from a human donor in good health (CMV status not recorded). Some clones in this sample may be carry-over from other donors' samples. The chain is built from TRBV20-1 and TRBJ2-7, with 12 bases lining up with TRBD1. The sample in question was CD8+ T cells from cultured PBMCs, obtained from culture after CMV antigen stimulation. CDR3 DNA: TGCAGTGCCCCCCGGGGACAGGGGGCTGAGGAGCAGTACTTC. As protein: CSAPRGQGAEEQYF.